This paragraph covers one T cell receptor beta chain sequence. The sample is drawn from a study of blood T cell repertoires in COVID-19. Looking at the study overall: PBMCs, B-cell-depleted T cells, or T cells provided the cDNA or gDNA that made up the material.

The CDR3 is 13 residues long. Germline V gene data show CDR1 as SGHAT and CDR2 as FQNNGV. The J segment lost 4 bases and the V segment lost 7 bases, leaving 6 bases of the junction unmatched. In the source study's methods: Quantification of nucleated cells was approximated via reference gene primer amplification. Sequencing used immunoSEQ multiplex PCR; TCRdb keeps in-frame clones, though not all of them. V, J and clone size are those of that table, while D and trimming were read from the DNA. The sample has about 190,000 clones; around 87% are singletons. Input material: peripheral blood. The chain couples TRBV11-2 to TRBJ2-7; 8 nucleotides line up with TRBD1. This sequence originates from a man in his fifties or sixties with acute or convalescent COVID-19. The CDR3: CASTPGQAYEQYF. The CDR3 region has the DNA TGTGCCAGCACGCCGGGACAGGCATACGAGCAGTACTTC.